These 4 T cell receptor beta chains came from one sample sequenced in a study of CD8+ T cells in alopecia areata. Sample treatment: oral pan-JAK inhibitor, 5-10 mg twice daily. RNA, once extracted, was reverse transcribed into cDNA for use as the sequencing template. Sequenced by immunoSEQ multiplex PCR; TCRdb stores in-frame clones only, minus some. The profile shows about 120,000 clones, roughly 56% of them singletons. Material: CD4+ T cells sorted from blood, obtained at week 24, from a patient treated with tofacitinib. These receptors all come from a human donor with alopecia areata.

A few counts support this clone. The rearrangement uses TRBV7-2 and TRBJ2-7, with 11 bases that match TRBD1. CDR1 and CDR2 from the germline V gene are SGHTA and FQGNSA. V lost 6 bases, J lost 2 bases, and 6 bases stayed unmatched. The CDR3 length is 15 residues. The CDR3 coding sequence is TGTGCCAGCAGGTCGGGGGGACAGGGGGCCTACGAGCAGTACTTC. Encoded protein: CASRSGGQGAYEQYF.

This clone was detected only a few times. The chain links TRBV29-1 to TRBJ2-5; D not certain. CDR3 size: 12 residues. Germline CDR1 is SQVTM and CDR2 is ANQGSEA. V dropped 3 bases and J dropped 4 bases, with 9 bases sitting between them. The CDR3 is CSVDPSIETQYF. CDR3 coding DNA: TGCAGCGTTGACCCCAGCATAGAGACCCAGTACTTC.

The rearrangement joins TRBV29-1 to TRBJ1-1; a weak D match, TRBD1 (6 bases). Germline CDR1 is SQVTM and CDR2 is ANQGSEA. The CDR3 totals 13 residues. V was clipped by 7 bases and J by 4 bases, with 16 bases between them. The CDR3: CSGSRGQGTEAFF. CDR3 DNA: TGCAGCGGGAGCCGGGGGCAAGGCACTGAAGCTTTCTTT.

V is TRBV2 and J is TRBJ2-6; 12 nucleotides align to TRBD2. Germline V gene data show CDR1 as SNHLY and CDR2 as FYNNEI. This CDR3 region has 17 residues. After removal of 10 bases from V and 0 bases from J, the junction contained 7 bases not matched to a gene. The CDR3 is CANTLAGGHSGANVLTF. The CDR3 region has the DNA TGTGCCAACACACTAGCGGGGGGCCACTCTGGGGCCAACGTCCTGACTTTC.